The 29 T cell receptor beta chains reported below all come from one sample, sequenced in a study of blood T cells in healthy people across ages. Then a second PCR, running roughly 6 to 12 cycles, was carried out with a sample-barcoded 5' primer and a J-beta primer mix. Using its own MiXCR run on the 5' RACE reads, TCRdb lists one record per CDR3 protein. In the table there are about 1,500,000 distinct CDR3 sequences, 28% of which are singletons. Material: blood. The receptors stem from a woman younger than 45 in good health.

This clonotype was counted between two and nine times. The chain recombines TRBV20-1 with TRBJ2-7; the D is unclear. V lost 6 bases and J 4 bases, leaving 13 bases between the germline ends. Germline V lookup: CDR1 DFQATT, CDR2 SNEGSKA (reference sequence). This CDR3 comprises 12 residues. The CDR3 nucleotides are TGCAGTGCAAGCACGAGACCTTACGAGCAGTACTTC. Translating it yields CSASTRPYEQYF.

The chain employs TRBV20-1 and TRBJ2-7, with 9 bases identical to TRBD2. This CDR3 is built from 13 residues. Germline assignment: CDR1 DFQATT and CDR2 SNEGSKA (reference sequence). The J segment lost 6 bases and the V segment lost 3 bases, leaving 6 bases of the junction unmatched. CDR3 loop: CSASSGSSGEQYF. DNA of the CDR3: TGCAGTGCTAGTAGCGGGAGCTCGGGCGAGCAGTACTTC.

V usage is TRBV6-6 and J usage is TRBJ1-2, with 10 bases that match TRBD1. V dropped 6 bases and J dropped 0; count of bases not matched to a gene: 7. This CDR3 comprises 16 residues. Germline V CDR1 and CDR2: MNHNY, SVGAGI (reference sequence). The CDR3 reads CASSSTGGKPNYGYTF. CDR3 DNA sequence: TGTGCCAGCAGCTCGACAGGGGGCAAGCCTAACTATGGCTACACCTTC.

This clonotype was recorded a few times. CDR3 nucleotide sequence: TGTGCCACCAGCAGAGGAGGCCTCGGTTGGAACACTGAAGCTTTCTTT. Amino acids: CATSRGGLGWNTEAFF. This rearrangement joins TRBV15 to TRBJ1-1, with no clear D. V lost 1 base and J lost 1, with 13 bases in between. CDR1 LNHNV and CDR2 YYDKDF come from the germline V gene (reference sequence). The CDR3 has 16 residues.

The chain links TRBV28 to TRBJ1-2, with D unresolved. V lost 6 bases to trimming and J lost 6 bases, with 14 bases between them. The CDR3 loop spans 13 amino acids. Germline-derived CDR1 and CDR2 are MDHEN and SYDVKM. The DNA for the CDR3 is TGTGCCAGCAGACCGCTTGTGAACGATGGCTACACCTTC. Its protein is CASRPLVNDGYTF.

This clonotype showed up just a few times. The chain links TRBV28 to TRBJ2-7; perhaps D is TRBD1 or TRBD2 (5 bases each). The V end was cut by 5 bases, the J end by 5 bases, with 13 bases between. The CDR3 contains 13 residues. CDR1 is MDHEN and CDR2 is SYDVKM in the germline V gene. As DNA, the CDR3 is TGTGCCAGCAGTCCTTGGGGGACCCACGAGCAGTACTTC. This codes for CASSPWGTHEQYF. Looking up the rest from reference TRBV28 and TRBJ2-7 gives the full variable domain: DVKVTQSSRYLVKRTGEKVFLECVQDMDHENMFWYRQDPGLGLRLIYFSYDVKMKEKGDIPEGYSVSREKKERFSLILESASTNQTSMYLCASSPWGTHEQYFGPGTRLTVT.

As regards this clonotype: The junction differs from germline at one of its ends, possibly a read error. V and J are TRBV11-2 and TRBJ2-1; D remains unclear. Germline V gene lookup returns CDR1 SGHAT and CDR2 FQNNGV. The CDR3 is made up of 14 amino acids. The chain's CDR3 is CAGSPRTGTDEQFF. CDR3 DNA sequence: TGTGCCGGCAGCCCTCGGACGGGCACTGATGAGCAGTTCTTC.

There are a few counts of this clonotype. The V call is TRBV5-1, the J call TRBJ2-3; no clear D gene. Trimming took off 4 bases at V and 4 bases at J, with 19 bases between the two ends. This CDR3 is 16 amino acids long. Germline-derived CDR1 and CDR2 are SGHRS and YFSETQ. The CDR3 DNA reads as TGCGCCAGCAGCCCGTTACGAGCTGGAAGTTCAGATACGCAGTATTTT. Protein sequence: CASSPLRAGSSDTQYF.

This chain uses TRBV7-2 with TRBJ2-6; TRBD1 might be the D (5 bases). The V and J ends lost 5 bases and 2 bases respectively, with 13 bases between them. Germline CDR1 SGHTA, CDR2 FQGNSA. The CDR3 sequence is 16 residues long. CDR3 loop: CASSTQGTPGANVLTF. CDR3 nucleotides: TGTGCCAGCAGCACCCAGGGAACTCCTGGGGCCAACGTCCTGACTTTC.

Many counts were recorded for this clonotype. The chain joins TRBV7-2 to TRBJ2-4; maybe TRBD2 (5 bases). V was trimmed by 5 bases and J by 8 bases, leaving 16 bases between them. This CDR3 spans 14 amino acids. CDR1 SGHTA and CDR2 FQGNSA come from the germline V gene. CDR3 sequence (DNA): TGTGCCAGCAGCCCGGACTGGCCGAGGGACATTCAGTACTTC. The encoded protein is CASSPDWPRDIQYF.

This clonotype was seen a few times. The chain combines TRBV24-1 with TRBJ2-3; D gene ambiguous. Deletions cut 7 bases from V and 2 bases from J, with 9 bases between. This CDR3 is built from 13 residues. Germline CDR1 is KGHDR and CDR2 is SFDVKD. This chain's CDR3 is CATRSGSTDTQYF. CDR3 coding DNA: TGTGCCACCAGAAGTGGGTCCACAGATACGCAGTATTTT.

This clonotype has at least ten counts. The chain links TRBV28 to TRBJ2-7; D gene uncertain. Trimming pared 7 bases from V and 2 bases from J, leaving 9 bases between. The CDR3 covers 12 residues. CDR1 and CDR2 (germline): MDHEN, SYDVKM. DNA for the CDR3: TGTGCCAGCAAGGACCTCACCTACGAGCAGTACTTC. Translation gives CASKDLTYEQYF.

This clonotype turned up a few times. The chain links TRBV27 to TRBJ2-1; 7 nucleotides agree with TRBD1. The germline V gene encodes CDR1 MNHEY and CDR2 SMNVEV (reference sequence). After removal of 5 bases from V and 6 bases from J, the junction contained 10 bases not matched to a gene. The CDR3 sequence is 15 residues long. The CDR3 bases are TGTGCCAGCAGTATACCGGGACAGCCGGTCAATGAGCAGTTCTTC. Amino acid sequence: CASSIPGQPVNEQFF.

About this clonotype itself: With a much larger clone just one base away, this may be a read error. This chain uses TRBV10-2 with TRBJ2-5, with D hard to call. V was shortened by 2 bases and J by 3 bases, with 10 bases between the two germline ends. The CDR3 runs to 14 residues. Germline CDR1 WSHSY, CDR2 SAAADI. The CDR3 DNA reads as TGCGCCAGCAGTGAGCTCTTTGAAGAAGAGACCCAGTACTTC. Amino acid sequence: CASSELFEEETQYF.

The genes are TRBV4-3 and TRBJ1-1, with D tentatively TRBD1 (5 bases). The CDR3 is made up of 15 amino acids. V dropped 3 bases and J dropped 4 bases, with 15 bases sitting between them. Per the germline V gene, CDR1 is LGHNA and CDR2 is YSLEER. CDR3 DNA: TGCGCCAGCAGCCAGGCATCGACAGTGAGCACTGAAGCTTTCTTT. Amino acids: CASSQASTVSTEAFF.

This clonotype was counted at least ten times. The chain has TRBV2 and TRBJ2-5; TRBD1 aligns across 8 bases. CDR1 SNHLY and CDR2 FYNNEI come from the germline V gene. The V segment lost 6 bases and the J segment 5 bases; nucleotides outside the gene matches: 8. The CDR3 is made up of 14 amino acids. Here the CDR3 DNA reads TGTGCCAGCAGGAGGGACAGGTCACCGGAGACCCAGTACTTC. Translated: CASRRDRSPETQYF. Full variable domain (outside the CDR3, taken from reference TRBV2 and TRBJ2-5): EPEVTQTPSHQVTQMGQEVILRCVPISNHLYFYWYRQILGQKVEFLVSFYNNEISEKSEIFDDQFSVERPDGSNFTLKIRSTKLEDSAMYFCASRRDRSPETQYFGPGTRLLVL.

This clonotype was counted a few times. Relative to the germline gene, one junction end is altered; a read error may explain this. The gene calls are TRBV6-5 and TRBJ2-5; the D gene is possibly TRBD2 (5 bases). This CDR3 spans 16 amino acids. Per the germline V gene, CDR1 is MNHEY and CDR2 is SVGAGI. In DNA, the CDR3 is TGTGCCAGCAGTTACTCTATGACTACGGACCCCAAGACCCGGTACTTC. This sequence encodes CASSYSMTTDPKTRYF.

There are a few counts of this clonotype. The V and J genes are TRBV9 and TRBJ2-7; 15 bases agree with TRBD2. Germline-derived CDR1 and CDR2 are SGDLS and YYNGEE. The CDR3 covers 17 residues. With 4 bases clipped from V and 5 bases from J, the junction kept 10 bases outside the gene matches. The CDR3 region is CASSPRTSGGAWDEQYF. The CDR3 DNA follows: TGTGCCAGCAGCCCGCGGACTAGCGGGGGGGCCTGGGACGAGCAGTACTTC. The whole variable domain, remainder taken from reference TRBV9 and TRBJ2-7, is DSGVTQTPKHLITATGQRVTLRCSPRSGDLSVYWYQQSLDQGLQFLIQYYNGEERAKGNILERFSAQQFPDLHSELNLSSLELGDSALYFCASSPRTSGGAWDEQYFGPGTRLTVT.

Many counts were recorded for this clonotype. DNA of the CDR3: TGTGCCAGCAGCTTAGGGGGCAACGCGGCGCCCCGTACGCAGTATTTT. Protein sequence: CASSLGGNAAPRTQYF. The V call is TRBV7-2, the J call TRBJ2-3; D might be TRBD1 (5 bases). V dropped 1 base and J dropped 8 bases, with 19 bases sitting between them. The CDR3 loop spans 16 amino acids. Germline V gene sequence: CDR1 SGHTA, CDR2 FQGNSA.

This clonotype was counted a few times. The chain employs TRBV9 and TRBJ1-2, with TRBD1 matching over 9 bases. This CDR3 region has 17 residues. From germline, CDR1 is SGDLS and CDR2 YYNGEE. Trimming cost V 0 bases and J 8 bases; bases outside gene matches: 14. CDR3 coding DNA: TGTGCCAGCAGCGTAGCAGGGTATAACAGGGGGCAAGGCGGCTACACCTTC. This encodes CASSVAGYNRGQGGYTF.

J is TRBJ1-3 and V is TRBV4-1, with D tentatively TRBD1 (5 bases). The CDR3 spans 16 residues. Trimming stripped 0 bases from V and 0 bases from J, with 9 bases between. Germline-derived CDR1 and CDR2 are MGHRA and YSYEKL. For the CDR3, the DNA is TGCGCCAGCAGCCAAGATAAGGGGTTCTCTGGAAACACCATATATTTT. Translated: CASSQDKGFSGNTIYF.

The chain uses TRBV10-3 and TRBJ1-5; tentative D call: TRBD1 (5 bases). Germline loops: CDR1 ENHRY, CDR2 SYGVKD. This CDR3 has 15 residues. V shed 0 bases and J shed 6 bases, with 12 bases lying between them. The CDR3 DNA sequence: TGTGCCATCAGTGAGTCGAGCGGGGCCGGTCAGCCCCAGCATTTT. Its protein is CAISESSGAGQPQHF.

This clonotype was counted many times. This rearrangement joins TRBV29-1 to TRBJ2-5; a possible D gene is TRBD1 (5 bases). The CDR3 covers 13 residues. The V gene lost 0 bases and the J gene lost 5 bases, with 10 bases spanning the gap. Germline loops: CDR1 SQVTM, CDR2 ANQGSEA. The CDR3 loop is CSVEEAGLETQYF. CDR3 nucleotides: TGCAGCGTTGAAGAGGCAGGGTTGGAGACCCAGTACTTC.

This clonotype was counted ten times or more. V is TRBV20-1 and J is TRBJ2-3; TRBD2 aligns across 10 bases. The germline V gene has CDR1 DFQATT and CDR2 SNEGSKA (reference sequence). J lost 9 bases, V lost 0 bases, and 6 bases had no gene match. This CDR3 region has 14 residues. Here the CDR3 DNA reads TGCAGTGCTAGAGATCCTAGCGGGGGAGCAACGCAGTATTTT. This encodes CSARDPSGGATQYF.

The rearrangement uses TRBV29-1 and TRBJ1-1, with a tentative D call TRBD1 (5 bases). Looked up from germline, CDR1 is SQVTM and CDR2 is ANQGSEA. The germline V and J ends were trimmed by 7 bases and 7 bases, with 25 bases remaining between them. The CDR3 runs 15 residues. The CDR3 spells CSALARRRRGDEAFF. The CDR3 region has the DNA TGCAGCGCCCTCGCAAGGAGGCGAAGGGGTGATGAAGCTTTCTTT.

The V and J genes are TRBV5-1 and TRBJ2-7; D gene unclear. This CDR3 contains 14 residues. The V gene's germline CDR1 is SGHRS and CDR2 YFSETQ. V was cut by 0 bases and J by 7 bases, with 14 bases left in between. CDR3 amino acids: CASSLAYQAGEQYF. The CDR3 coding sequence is TGCGCCAGCAGCTTGGCCTACCAGGCCGGTGAGCAGTACTTC.

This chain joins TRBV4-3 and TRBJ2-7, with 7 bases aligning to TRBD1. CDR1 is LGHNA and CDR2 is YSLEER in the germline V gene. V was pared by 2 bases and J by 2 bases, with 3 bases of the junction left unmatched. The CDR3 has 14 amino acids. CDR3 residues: CASSQTGVTYEQYF. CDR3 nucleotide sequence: TGCGCCAGCAGCCAAACAGGGGTAACCTACGAGCAGTACTTC.

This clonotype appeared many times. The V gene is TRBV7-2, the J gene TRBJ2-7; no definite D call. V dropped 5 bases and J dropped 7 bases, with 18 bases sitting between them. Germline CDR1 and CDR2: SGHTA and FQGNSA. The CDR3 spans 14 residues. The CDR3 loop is CASSPSVGFEEQYF. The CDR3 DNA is TGTGCCAGCAGCCCCAGTGTGGGGTTCGAGGAGCAGTACTTC.

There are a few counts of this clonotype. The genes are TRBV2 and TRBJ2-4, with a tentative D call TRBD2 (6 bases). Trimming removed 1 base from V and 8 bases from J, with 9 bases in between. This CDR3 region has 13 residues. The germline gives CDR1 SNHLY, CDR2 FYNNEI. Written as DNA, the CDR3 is TGTGCCAGCAGTGAAGGGGAGGTGGACATTCAGTACTTC. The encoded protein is CASSEGEVDIQYF.